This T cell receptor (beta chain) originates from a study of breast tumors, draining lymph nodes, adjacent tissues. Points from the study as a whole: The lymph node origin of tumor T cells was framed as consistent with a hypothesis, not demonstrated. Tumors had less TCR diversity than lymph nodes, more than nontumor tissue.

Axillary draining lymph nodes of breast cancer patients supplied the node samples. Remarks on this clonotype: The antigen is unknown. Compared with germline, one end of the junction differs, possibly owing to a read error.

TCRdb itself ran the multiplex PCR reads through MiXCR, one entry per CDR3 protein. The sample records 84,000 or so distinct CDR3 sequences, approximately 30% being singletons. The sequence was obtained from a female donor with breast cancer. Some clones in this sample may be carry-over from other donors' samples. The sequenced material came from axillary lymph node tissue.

The CDR3 DNA reads TGCGCCAGCAGCTTGGTGGGAGACACCACATATTTT. This encodes CASSLVGDTTYF. This chain uses TRBV5-1 with TRBJ1-3; no reliable D call. This CDR3 has 12 amino acids. CDR1 is SGHRS and CDR2 is YFSETQ in the germline V gene.